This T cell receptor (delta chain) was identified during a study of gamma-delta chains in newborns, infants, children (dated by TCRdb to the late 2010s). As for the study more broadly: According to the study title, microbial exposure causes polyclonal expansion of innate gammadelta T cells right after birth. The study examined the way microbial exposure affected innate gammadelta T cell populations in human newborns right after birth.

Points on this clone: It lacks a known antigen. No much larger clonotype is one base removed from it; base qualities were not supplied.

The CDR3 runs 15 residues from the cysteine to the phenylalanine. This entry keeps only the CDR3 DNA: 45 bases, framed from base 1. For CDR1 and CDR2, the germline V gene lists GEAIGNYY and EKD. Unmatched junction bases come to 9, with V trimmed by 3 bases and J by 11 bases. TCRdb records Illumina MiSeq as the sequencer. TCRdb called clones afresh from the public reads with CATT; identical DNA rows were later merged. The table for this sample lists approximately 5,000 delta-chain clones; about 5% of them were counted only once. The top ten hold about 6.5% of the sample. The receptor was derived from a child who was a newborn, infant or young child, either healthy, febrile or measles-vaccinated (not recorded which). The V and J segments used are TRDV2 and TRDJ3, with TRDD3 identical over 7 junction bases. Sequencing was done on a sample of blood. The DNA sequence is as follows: TGTGCCTGTGACCCCGTACTGGGGCTCGCCCGACAGATGTTTTTC. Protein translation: CACDPVLGLARQMFF.